The T cell receptor (beta chain) described here comes from a study of shared clonotypes between healthy human individuals (TCRdb year 2020). Regarding the research as a whole: A couple of women and three men aged 18 to 49 years were included in the cohort. Per donor, three plates each were used for CD4 naive and CD4 memory, two for CD8 naive, and one for CD8 memory. To estimate repertoire size and how much clonotypes are shared between individuals, the study performed deep sequencing of blood TCR repertoires from five healthy adults. Libraries were prepared and TCR repertoires were sequenced by different laboratories using diverse techniques, in order to increase sequencing depth and limit assay-specific biases. Leukapheresis yielded between about 0.8 and 9.5 billion PBMCs per donor. Paper-wide results and their limitations: Rarefaction of sorted-subset datasets indicated incomplete sequencing despite the large sequencing depth. Compared with non-shared clonotypes, clonotypes shared by all four sorted-subset donors had higher generation probabilities. Pairwise subsampling indicated that sequencing depth was expected to affect the degree of clonotype sharing among donors. Estimated clonotype richness was generally larger for naive than for memory subsets. The small number of donors limited the genetic and exposure-history diversity represented. About 5% of naive CD4, roughly 3.5% of naive CD8, around 2.3% of memory CD4, and approximately 0.4% of memory CD8 clonotypes were shared across a few donors. Sampling was restricted to blood, and TCR repertoires in tissues likely differ from the TCR repertoires found in blood.

In the case of this clone: There is no known antigen for this receptor. Base qualities were left out, and no much larger clone turns up one base away.

The donors were healthy, HIV-negative adults who had no recently reported acute infections or vaccinations. All donors were Caucasian adults living in Nashville, Tennessee, USA. CD4+ T cells were enriched by magnetic negative selection, after which naive cells were positively selected on CD45RA and the negative fraction was taken as the memory subset. Blood was obtained by leukapheresis, after which PBMCs were separated by Ficoll-Histopaque density gradient centrifugation and cryopreserved in liquid nitrogen vapor phase. Analytical flow cytometry was used to check the purity and quantity of each magnetically sorted T cell population. Each sorted fraction had its genomic DNA isolated and then quantified by UV absorbance on a Nanodrop 2000c. Its CDR3 holds 12 amino acids, cysteine through phenylalanine. Only the CDR3 DNA stays, 36 bases, in frame from base 1. CDR1 and CDR2 (MDHEN, SYDVKM) derive from the germline V gene. V is clipped by 3 bases and J by 6 bases, and the sequence between their germline boundaries is 9 bases long.

Using the deep immunoSEQ assay, TCR CDR3 regions were amplified from genomic DNA by multiplex PCR. Genomic DNA extracted from each cell subset was distributed evenly over all wells of several immunoSEQ 96-well plates, and each plate served as one replicate. For sorted subsets, 150 to 200 ng genomic DNA, equal to tens of thousands of T cell genomes, was loaded into each replicate PCR. Purified libraries were measured with a Qubit 3.0 fluorometer, size-checked on a Bioanalyzer 2100, and measured again with the KAPA Library Quantification kit. A separate single-read 150-cycle Illumina NextSeq 550 flow cell was used to sequence each immunoSEQ 96-well plate. The paper's processing steps were these. Because the immunoSEQ output included only junctional sequences and no quality scores, the filtering could not be the same as the filtering used for full-length reads. To assign V/J genes and CDR3, sequences were annotated using PyIR, a Python wrapper for IgBLAST v1.9, with IMGT germline references. Reads with weak V/J assignments (E-value above 1e-6), missing CDR3, stop codons, out-of-frame junctions, or ambiguous translated residues were removed. V3J clonotypes were defined by identical inferred V gene, J gene, and CDR3 amino acid sequence. Percentage overlap between repertoires was computed as shared unique clonotypes divided by the size of the smaller repertoire. RTK rarefaction, the Chao1 estimator, and Recon v2.1 estimates of unobserved clonotypes were used to assess repertoire richness. OLGA was used to compute generation probabilities for all TCRbeta clonotypes that the gDNA method yielded from a few donors. TCRdb re-hosts the immuneACCESS table, in-frame sequences only. Its copies lack some clones; in the studies checked, an unresolved V gene accounts for under half of them, and the cause for the rest is not known. For V, J and clone size, that table is used; D and trimming come from the DNA. The sample includes about 1.5 million clones, with approximately 98% observed a single time. The ten top clones hold roughly 0.45% of the sample.

The sequenced sample consisted of naive CD4+ T cells sorted from blood. The sample's cell subset or site label is to be understood as: CD45RA+ positively selected. The clonotype was recovered from a man aged 25 to 45 in good health. The chain was built from TRBV28 and TRBJ2-7; the D gene cannot be named for sure. The CDR3 protein: CASSLPVSEQYF. DNA sequence: TGTGCCAGCAGTTTGCCCGTATCCGAGCAGTACTTC.